A selection of T cell receptor beta chains follows, all from one sample in a study of T cells after yellow fever vaccination. TCRdb re-called the 5' RACE reads with MiXCR, one entry per CDR3 protein. The sample contains 300,000 to 350,000 distinct CDR3 sequences, around 4.1% of which appear only once. Sequenced material: PBMCs, taken 5 days after the yellow fever booster vaccination. These receptors came from a man aged 18 to 29 who received the YFV17D yellow fever vaccine. The CDR3 runs from the conserved cysteine through the conserved F or W. A D gene is named only where the DNA matches it firmly. Not every row has a clone size; where given, it reads once, few, many or a size class.

J,D,V,length,size,CDR3,DNA
TRBJ2-1,.,TRBV20-1,15,few,CSATPSRGVYNEQFF,TGCAGTGCTACCCCTAGCCGGGGTGTTTACAATGAGCAGTTCTTC
TRBJ2-5,.,TRBV6-6,13,many,CASSYGGQETQYF,TGTGCCAGCAGTTATGGCGGACAAGAGACCCAGTACTTC
TRBJ2-1,TRBD2,TRBV29-1,15,few,CSVDGLAGGRDEQFF,TGCAGCGTTGACGGGCTAGCGGGGGGCCGGGATGAGCAGTTCTTC
TRBJ2-3,TRBD2,TRBV7-9,15,many,CASEYQRGGFDTQYF,TGTGCCAGCGAATATCAGCGGGGGGGCTTTGATACGCAGTATTTT
TRBJ2-2,.,TRBV19,14,.,CASMGAPGYGELFF,TGTGCCAGTATGGGGGCGCCAGGATACGGGGAGCTGTTTTTT
TRBJ2-3,TRBD2,TRBV7-6,16,few,CASSLEAGGPPDTQYF,TGTGCCAGCAGCTTAGAGGCGGGGGGGCCTCCAGATACGCAGTATTTT
TRBJ2-3,TRBD2,TRBV5-1,14,many,CASSPTSGEDTQYF,TGCGCCAGCAGCCCGACTAGCGGGGAGGATACGCAGTATTTT
TRBJ2-7,.,TRBV12-3/TRBV12-4,12,many,CASSSLGHEQYF,TGTGCCAGCAGTTCACTTGGGCACGAGCAGTACTTC
TRBJ1-1,.,TRBV6-5,14,.,CASSYTDFVTEAFF,TGTGCCAGCAGTTATACAGACTTCGTCACTGAAGCTTTCTTT
TRBJ1-1,.,TRBV6-5,12,few,CASQQTPLEAFF,TGTGCCTCACAGCAAACCCCCCTGGAAGCTTTCTTT
TRBJ2-5,.,TRBV5-1,17,few,CASSLDGPHEPQETQYF,TGCGCCAGCAGCTTGGATGGCCCCCACGAGCCTCAAGAGACCCAGTACTTC
TRBJ1-3,.,TRBV9,15,few,CASSRGDGSGNTIYF,TGTGCCAGCAGCCGCGGGGACGGCTCTGGAAACACCATATATTTT
TRBJ2-1,TRBD2,TRBV29-1,15,.,CSAGSLSGGYNEQFF,TGCAGCGCCGGGTCCCTTAGCGGGGGGTACAATGAGCAGTTCTTC
TRBJ1-4,.,TRBV20-1,16,.,CSAPWGGVMTNEKLFF,TGCAGTGCCCCCTGGGGGGGGGTGATGACTAATGAAAAACTGTTTTTT
TRBJ2-2,TRBD2,TRBV10-3,16,.,CAISGGPPANTGELFF,TGTGCCATTAGCGGGGGCCCCCCCGCGAACACCGGGGAGCTGTTTTTT
TRBJ1-1,.,TRBV10-3,15,.,CATWSGFGGATEAFF,TGTGCCACCTGGTCAGGTTTTGGGGGCGCCACTGAAGCTTTCTTT
TRBJ1-1,.,TRBV7-2,15,.,CASSFLTDMNTEAFF,TGTGCCAGCAGCTTCTTGACAGATATGAACACTGAAGCTTTCTTT
TRBJ2-3,TRBD2,TRBV12-3/TRBV12-4,15,.,CASSTSGASTDTQYF,TGTGCCAGCAGTACTAGCGGGGCTAGCACAGATACGCAGTATTTT
TRBJ2-3,.,TRBV18,12,many,CASSPLSDTQYF,TGTGCCAGCTCACCACTTTCGGATACGCAGTATTTT
TRBJ2-5,TRBD2,TRBV6-5,16,.,CASSPRLAGVVETQYF,TGTGCCAGCAGTCCCCGACTAGCGGGGGTAGTTGAGACCCAGTACTTC
TRBJ2-1,.,TRBV7-9,13,.,CASSLRGGNEQFF,TGTGCCAGCAGCCTTAGGGGGGGCAATGAGCAGTTCTTC
TRBJ1-2,.,TRBV6-1,14,.,CASSEWDNNYGYTF,TGTGCCAGCAGTGAATGGGACAACAACTATGGCTACACCTTC
TRBJ2-2,.,TRBV7-9,15,few,CASSLPIQTTGELFF,TGTGCCAGCAGCTTACCAATACAGACAACCGGGGAGCTGTTTTTT
TRBJ2-5,.,TRBV7-2,15,few,CASSPSRGHQETQYF,TGTGCCAGCAGCCCATCCCGGGGGCATCAAGAGACCCAGTACTTC
TRBJ2-7,.,TRBV29-1,12,few,CSVEDGSYEQYF,TGCAGCGTTGAAGACGGCTCCTACGAGCAGTACTTC
TRBJ2-6,.,TRBV5-4,16,many,CASSFYRNSGANVLTF,TGTGCCAGCAGCTTCTACAGGAACTCTGGGGCCAACGTCCTGACTTTC
TRBJ1-1,TRBD1,TRBV11-2,17,few,CASSLDEGTGANTEAFF,TGTGCCAGCAGCTTAGATGAGGGGACAGGGGCGAACACTGAAGCTTTCTTT
TRBJ2-5,.,TRBV19,15,few,CASSTHKGSLETQYF,TGTGCCAGTAGTACACATAAGGGGAGTTTGGAGACCCAGTACTTC
TRBJ2-2,TRBD2,TRBV5-1,15,many,CASSWGTSGTGELFF,TGCGCCAGCAGCTGGGGGACTAGCGGCACCGGGGAGCTGTTTTTT
TRBJ2-1,.,TRBV7-2,13,few,CASSQRRRNEQFF,TGTGCCAGCAGCCAGAGGAGGAGGAATGAGCAGTTCTTC
TRBJ2-7,.,TRBV11-2,13,.,CASSLDKGYEQYF,TGTGCCAGCAGCTTAGACAAGGGCTACGAGCAGTACTTC
TRBJ2-3,.,TRBV3-1,15,.,CASSQEGDLTDTQYF,TGTGCCAGCAGCCAAGAAGGGGATCTTACAGATACGCAGTATTTT
TRBJ2-7,.,TRBV5-1,14,.,CASSPGASTYEQYF,TGCGCCAGCAGCCCCGGGGCCAGCACCTACGAGCAGTACTTC
TRBJ2-3,.,TRBV20-1,13,many,CSARLGGTDTQYF,TGCAGTGCTAGACTGGGGGGCACAGATACGCAGTATTTT
TRBJ1-6,.,TRBV15,15,.,CATSRGTAGDSPLHF,TGTGCCACCAGCAGAGGGACGGCAGGGGATTCACCCCTCCACTTT
TRBJ2-1,.,TRBV20-1,12,few,CSASASRYEQFF,TGCAGTGCTAGTGCTAGCCGCTATGAGCAGTTCTTC
TRBJ2-4,.,TRBV4-1,15,many,CASSLGSLAKNIQYF,TGCGCCAGCAGCCTCGGCAGTCTAGCCAAAAACATTCAGTACTTC
TRBJ2-6,TRBD1,TRBV7-3,16,many,CASSITGGAGANVLTF,TGTGCCAGCAGCATTACAGGGGGCGCTGGGGCCAACGTCCTGACTTTC
TRBJ2-2,.,TRBV4-3,15,.,CASSQEGRDTGELFF,TGCGCCAGCAGCCAAGAGGGACGGGACACCGGGGAGCTGTTTTTT
TRBJ1-2,.,TRBV6-5,13,.,CASSPRPWSGYTF,TGTGCCAGCAGTCCCCGCCCTTGGTCTGGCTACACCTTC
TRBJ2-3,TRBD2,TRBV7-9,15,few,CASTPAGGNTDTQYF,TGTGCCAGCACCCCGGCGGGGGGGAACACAGATACGCAGTATTTT
TRBJ2-5,.,TRBV12-3/TRBV12-4,12,.,CASSWTLETQYF,TGTGCCAGCAGTTGGACTCTTGAGACCCAGTACTTC
TRBJ2-5,.,TRBV18,13,many,CASSPPGRETQYF,TGTGCCAGCAGCCCCCCGGGGAGGGAGACCCAGTACTTC
TRBJ1-5,TRBD1,TRBV7-8,15,.,CASSLVAGGGQPQHF,TGTGCCAGCAGCTTAGTGGCAGGGGGAGGTCAGCCCCAGCATTTT
TRBJ2-3,TRBD2,TRBV6-5,18,.,CASSYSSYSGGRTDTQYF,TGTGCCAGCAGTTACTCATCGTATAGCGGGGGCCGCACAGATACGCAGTATTTT
TRBJ2-3,TRBD1,TRBV5-1,17,many,CASSPPGQGAITDTQYF,TGCGCCAGCAGCCCACCGGGACAGGGGGCGATCACAGATACGCAGTATTTT
TRBJ1-4,.,TRBV2,14,.,CASSDFATNEKLFF,TGTGCCAGCAGTGATTTTGCAACTAATGAAAAACTGTTTTTT
TRBJ2-5,TRBD1,TRBV10-3,14,few,CAIRIGQDQETQYF,TGTGCCATCAGGATTGGACAGGACCAAGAGACCCAGTACTTC
TRBJ2-2,.,TRBV4-1,17,few,CASSQARLEMNTGELFF,TGCGCCAGCAGCCAAGCTCGACTAGAGATGAACACCGGGGAGCTGTTTTTT
TRBJ2-5,.,TRBV12-3/TRBV12-4,12,few,CASSLDPLAQYF,TGTGCCAGCAGTTTAGATCCCCTAGCCCAGTACTTC
TRBJ2-1,TRBD2,TRBV24-1,16,few,CATSESGTSGGGRSFF,TGTGCCACCAGTGAGTCCGGGACTAGCGGGGGGGGAAGGTCGTTCTTC
TRBJ1-2,TRBD1,TRBV6-5,16,few,CASSYLDRIDLSGYTF,TGTGCCAGCAGTTATTTGGACAGGATCGATCTATCTGGCTACACCTTC
TRBJ2-3,.,TRBV10-3,9,many,CAVGDTQYF,TGTGCCGTAGGAGATACGCAGTATTTT
TRBJ2-3,.,TRBV4-2,14,few,CASSQGRSTDTQYF,TGTGCCAGCAGCCAAGGCAGGAGCACAGATACGCAGTATTTT
TRBJ1-4,.,TRBV20-1,13,.,CSALTRINEKLFF,TGCAGTGCCCTGACACGGATTAATGAAAAACTGTTTTTT